This is a list of T cell receptor beta chains from one sample in a study of T-cell reconstitution after alpha-beta-depleted transplantation in children. A single record per CDR3 protein comes from TCRdb applying MiXCR to the PCR reads. The data hold hundreds of thousands of distinct CDR3 sequences, with roughly a tenth observed a single time. The specimen comprised PBMCs from the stem cell graft donor, sampled from the stem cell graft. Source of these receptors: a human donor who donated a stem cell graft to a child with acute myeloid leukemia. Both conserved end residues are part of each CDR3. D genes are given only for firm matches. A row's size may be missing; if present it is once, few, many or a size class.

>.|TRBV9|15|TRBD2|TRBJ2-7
TGTGCCAGCAGCGCCGGGACTAACGGATACTACGAGCAGTACTTC
CASSAGTNGYYEQYF
>many|TRBV15|13|.|TRBJ2-5
TGTGCCACCAGCAGAGGGTACCAAGAGACCCAGTACTTC
CATSRGYQETQYF
>.|TRBV7-2|17|TRBD2|TRBJ2-3
TGTGCCAGCAGCTTAATAGGACTAGCGGGAGATTGGGATACGCAGTATTTT
CASSLIGLAGDWDTQYF
>many|TRBV6-2/TRBV6-3|14|.|TRBJ2-1
TGTGCCAGCAGTCTACAGGGCCCCTACAATGAGCAGTTCTTC
CASSLQGPYNEQFF
>many|TRBV12-3/TRBV12-4|16|TRBD1|TRBJ2-1
TGTGCCAGCAGTCGGGACAGACCTTTCTCCTACAATGAGCAGTTCTTC
CASSRDRPFSYNEQFF
>many|TRBV9|15|.|TRBJ1-1
TGTGCCAGCAGCGTAGTAACAGGGCCGAGCACTGAAGCTTTCTTT
CASSVVTGPSTEAFF
>few|TRBV29-1|12|.|TRBJ2-1
TGCAGCGTTGAACAACTCCCCCATGAGCAGTTCTTC
CSVEQLPHEQFF
>.|TRBV28|14|.|TRBJ1-1
TGTGCCAGCAACTTATTACCGGGGAACACTGAAGCTTTCTTT
CASNLLPGNTEAFF
>.|TRBV24-1|13|.|TRBJ2-5
TGTGCCACCAGTGATTTGGGTCAAGAGACCCAGTACTTC
CATSDLGQETQYF
>few|TRBV4-3|15|TRBD1|TRBJ2-7
TGCGCCAGCAGCCAGGCCGGGACAGGTACTTACGAGCAGTACTTC
CASSQAGTGTYEQYF
>few|TRBV20-1|15|TRBD2|TRBJ2-3
TGCAGTGTCCAAGCGGGAGGGACGTCAACAGATACGCAGTATTTT
CSVQAGGTSTDTQYF
>many|TRBV11-2|16|TRBD1|TRBJ1-6
TGTGCCAGCAGCTTAGACTCGACAGGGTTTTCTTCACCCCTCCACTTT
CASSLDSTGFSSPLHF
>many|TRBV27|13|.|TRBJ2-3
TGTGCCAGCAGTTTAGGGGTCCCAGATACGCAGTATTTT
CASSLGVPDTQYF
>.|TRBV3-1|15|TRBD1|TRBJ2-7
TGTGCCACCACCCACCTAGGGGGCAGCTCCTACGAGCAGTACTTC
CATTHLGGSSYEQYF
>few|TRBV30|13|TRBD1|TRBJ1-1
TGTGCCTGGAGTATGCAGGGGGGAACTGAAGCTTTCTTT
CAWSMQGGTEAFF
>.|TRBV20-1|15|TRBD2|TRBJ2-3
TGCAGTGCTAAAAATCTAGCGGTTAGCACAGATACGCAGTATTTT
CSAKNLAVSTDTQYF
>few|TRBV3-1|15|TRBD2|TRBJ2-1
TGTGCCAGCAGCCGATTTACTAGCGGATACAATGAGCAGTTCTTC
CASSRFTSGYNEQFF
>few|TRBV7-9|14|.|TRBJ1-4
TGTGCCAGCAGCTGGGGTCTTAGAGGTGAAAAACTGTTTTTT
CASSWGLRGEKLFF
>many|TRBV12-3/TRBV12-4|15|.|TRBJ2-7
TGTGCCAGCAGTCCACGGGGTTTGAGGAACTACGAGCAGTACTTC
CASSPRGLRNYEQYF
>.|TRBV6-1|16|TRBD2|TRBJ2-3
TGTGCCAGCAGTCCCCGGACTAGCGGATTCACAGATACGCAGTATTTT
CASSPRTSGFTDTQYF
>many|TRBV12-3/TRBV12-4|15|TRBD2|TRBJ2-3
TGTGCCAGCAGTGACGGACTAGCGGGAGCAGATACGCAGTATTTT
CASSDGLAGADTQYF
>.|TRBV20-1|11|.|TRBJ1-3
TGCAGTGCGGGGAGGGAAAACACCATATATTTT
CSAGRENTIYF
>many|TRBV4-3|15|.|TRBJ2-7
TGCGCCAGCAGCCAACATAGCCTGGGGACCTACGAGCAGTACTTC
CASSQHSLGTYEQYF
>.|TRBV29-1|13|.|TRBJ1-4
TGCAGCGTTGTCCACGCTACTAATGAAAAACTGTTTTTT
CSVVHATNEKLFF
>few|TRBV29-1|15|TRBD1|TRBJ1-2
TGCAGCGTTGAAGATTGGGTGGGACAGCCCTATGGCTACACCTTC
CSVEDWVGQPYGYTF
>.|TRBV6-1|15|.|TRBJ1-1
TGTGCCAGCACCTCGTCGGGGGCCGGGAACACTGAAGCTTTCTTT
CASTSSGAGNTEAFF
>many|TRBV4-2|15|.|TRBJ2-1
TGTGCCAGCAGCCAAGATCGAGAACCCTACAATGAGCAGTTCTTC
CASSQDREPYNEQFF
>few|TRBV7-2|14|.|TRBJ2-5
TGTGCCAGCAGCCCTCTCAGTGTGTTGGAGACCCAGTACTTC
CASSPLSVLETQYF
>few|TRBV20-1|13|.|TRBJ2-7
TGCAGTGCTAGTGGAGTCGATCATCCCCGGCAGTACTTC
CSASGVDHPRQYF
>.|TRBV19|14|.|TRBJ2-5
TGTGCCAGTAGTCCCGGACAGAGACAAGAGACCCAGTACTTC
CASSPGQRQETQYF
>.|TRBV6-2/TRBV6-3|15|TRBD1|TRBJ1-1
TGTGCCAGCAGTTATACCGGGACAGGGGTTGGTGAAGCTTTCTTT
CASSYTGTGVGEAFF
>many|TRBV6-5|15|TRBD1|TRBJ2-4
TGTGCCAGCAGTTACGACCGGGACAGGGAGAACATTCAGTACTTC
CASSYDRDRENIQYF
>.|TRBV5-1|15|TRBD2|TRBJ2-7
TGCGCCAGCGGTGTGGAGGTTCCGGGACTAAGCGAGCAGTACTTC
CASGVEVPGLSEQYF
>medium-sized|TRBV29-1|14|.|TRBJ2-3
TGCAGCGTACCCGGGACCCTCCTCACAGATACGCAGTATTTT
CSVPGTLLTDTQYF
>many|TRBV5-1|13|.|TRBJ1-2
TGCGCCAGCACCCTGGACATTGGGTATGGCTACACCTTC
CASTLDIGYGYTF
>many|TRBV6-2/TRBV6-3|13|.|TRBJ1-5
TGTGCCAGCAGTTTGATGGGGGATCAGCCCCAGCATTTT
CASSLMGDQPQHF
>.|TRBV20-1|15|.|TRBJ2-2
TGCAGTGCTATAAACCTAGCCACGAACACCGGGGAGCTGTTTTTT
CSAINLATNTGELFF
>few|TRBV27|13|.|TRBJ2-5
TGTGCCAGCAGCTCCAGGGGTGTAGGGACCCAGTACTTC
CASSSRGVGTQYF
>.|TRBV29-1|15|.|TRBJ2-3
TGCAGCGTGAGGTCGGGACGGACTAGCACAGATACGCAGTATTTT
CSVRSGRTSTDTQYF
>.|TRBV28|14|.|TRBJ2-3
TGTGCCAGCAGTTTTCCCAGGGGAAGGGATACGCAGTATTTT
CASSFPRGRDTQYF
>.|TRBV29-1|14|TRBD1|TRBJ1-1
TGCAGCGTTGAAGATCGCCAGGGGGACACTGAAGCTTTCTTT
CSVEDRQGDTEAFF
>.|TRBV7-8|18|.|TRBJ2-3
TGTGCCAGCAGCCCGGTCAGGGCGGGGAAGATTAGCACAGATACGCAGTATTTT
CASSPVRAGKISTDTQYF
>few|TRBV20-1|20|TRBD2|TRBJ2-1
TGCAGTGCTAGTCGCCAAGCCGGGACTAGCGGGAGGGGAATATACAATGAGCAGTTCTTC
CSASRQAGTSGRGIYNEQFF
>few|TRBV9|13|TRBD2|TRBJ2-5
TGTGCCAGCAGTCCTGGACTAGCGGGACCGGTAGACTTC
CASSPGLAGPVDF
>many|TRBV20-1|17|TRBD2|TRBJ2-4
TGCAGTGCTAGAGCCCCAGTGGGGCGGGAGTCCAAAAACATTCAGTACTTC
CSARAPVGRESKNIQYF
>few|TRBV6-1|13|.|TRBJ2-2
TGTGCCAGCCAGTTGAAGGGGACCGGGGAGCTGTTTTTT
CASQLKGTGELFF
>few|TRBV29-1|17|.|TRBJ2-3
TGCAGCCTTTTGGGGGCTGCCGGGCCGGGAGGCACAGATACGCAGTATTTT
CSLLGAAGPGGTDTQYF
>many|TRBV29-1|14|.|TRBJ2-7
TGCAGCGTGCCGGCGCAGGGAGGTCCCTACGAGCAGTACTTC
CSVPAQGGPYEQYF
>few|TRBV28|15|.|TRBJ2-2
TGTGCCAGCCGCCGTTTCGGCGCGAACACCGGGGAGCTGTTTTTT
CASRRFGANTGELFF